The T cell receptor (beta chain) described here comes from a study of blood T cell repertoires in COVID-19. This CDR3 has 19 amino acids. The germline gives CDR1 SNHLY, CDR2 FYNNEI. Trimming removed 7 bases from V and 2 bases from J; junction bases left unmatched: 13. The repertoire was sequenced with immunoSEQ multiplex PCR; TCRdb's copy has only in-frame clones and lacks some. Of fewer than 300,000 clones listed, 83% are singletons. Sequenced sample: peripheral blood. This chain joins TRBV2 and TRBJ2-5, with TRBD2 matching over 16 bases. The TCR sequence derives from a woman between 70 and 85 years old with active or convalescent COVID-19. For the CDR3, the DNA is TGTGCCAGCACTGGAGGGATACCGGGACTAGCGGGAGGGCAAGAGACCCAGTACTTC. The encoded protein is CASTGGIPGLAGGQETQYF.